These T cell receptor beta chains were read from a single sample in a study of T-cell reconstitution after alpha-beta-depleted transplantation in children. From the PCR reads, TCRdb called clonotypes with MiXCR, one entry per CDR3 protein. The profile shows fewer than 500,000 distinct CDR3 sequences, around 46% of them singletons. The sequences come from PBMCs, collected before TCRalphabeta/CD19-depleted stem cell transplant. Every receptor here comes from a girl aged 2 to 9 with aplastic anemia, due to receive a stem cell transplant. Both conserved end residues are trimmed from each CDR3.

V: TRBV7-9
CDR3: ASSRTGRLSNQPQH

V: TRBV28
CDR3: ASSFPGTGRETQY

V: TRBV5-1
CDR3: ASSPPGEVHEQY

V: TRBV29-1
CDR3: SVIAGEAYNEQF

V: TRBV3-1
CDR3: ASSLNRGYEQF

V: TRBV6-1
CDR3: ASSVWSNQPQH

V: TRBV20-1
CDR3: SARDTANYEQY

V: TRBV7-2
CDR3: ASSLAWIQETQY

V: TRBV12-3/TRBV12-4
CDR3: ASSRSVSGLYEQY

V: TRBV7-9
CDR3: ASSSRLAGGLGDTPY

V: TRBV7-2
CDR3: ASSLHSTQY

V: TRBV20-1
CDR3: SATPGLAPY

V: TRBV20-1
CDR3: SASREGLSYEQY

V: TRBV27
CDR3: ASRNGAGAGANVLT

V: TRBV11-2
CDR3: ASSPGGISGGPHAVTDTQY

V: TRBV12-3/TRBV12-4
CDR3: AVSPGPAVLTIY

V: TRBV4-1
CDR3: ASSSGPGAGTSGINEQF

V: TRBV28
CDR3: ASRNGQGGSPLH